This T cell receptor (beta chain) came from a study of shared clonotypes between healthy human individuals. Study conclusions and caveats: When compared with the clonotypes that were shared by all four sorted-subset donors, the non-shared clonotypes turned out to have lower generation probabilities.

Notes on this clone: What it binds is unknown.

In the CD4+ fraction, cells were divided into CD45RA+ naive and CD45RA-negative memory subsets. As originally analysed: Because ImmunoSEQ provided only junction sequences with no quality scores, the filtering differed. Sequenced by immunoSEQ multiplex PCR; TCRdb stores in-frame clones only, minus some. That table supplies the V and J calls and clone size; D and trimming were determined from the DNA. The data hold approximately 1,000,000 clones, with about 84% observed a single time. V dropped 1 base and J dropped 3 bases, with 13 bases sitting between them. Germline values: CDR1 MGHRA, CDR2 YSYEKL. The CDR3 is 15 residues long.

The clonotype was recovered from a man younger than 35 in good health. Some clones in this sample may be carry-over from other donors' samples. The gene calls are TRBV4-1 and TRBJ2-7, with D perhaps matching TRBD1 or TRBD2 (5 bases each). Sequenced input: memory CD4+ T cells from PBMCs. Subset: CD45RA-negative fraction. CDR3 DNA sequence: TGCGCCAGCAGCCAAGGCCAACAGGACTTCTACGAGCAGTACTTC. Translating gives CASSQGQQDFYEQYF.